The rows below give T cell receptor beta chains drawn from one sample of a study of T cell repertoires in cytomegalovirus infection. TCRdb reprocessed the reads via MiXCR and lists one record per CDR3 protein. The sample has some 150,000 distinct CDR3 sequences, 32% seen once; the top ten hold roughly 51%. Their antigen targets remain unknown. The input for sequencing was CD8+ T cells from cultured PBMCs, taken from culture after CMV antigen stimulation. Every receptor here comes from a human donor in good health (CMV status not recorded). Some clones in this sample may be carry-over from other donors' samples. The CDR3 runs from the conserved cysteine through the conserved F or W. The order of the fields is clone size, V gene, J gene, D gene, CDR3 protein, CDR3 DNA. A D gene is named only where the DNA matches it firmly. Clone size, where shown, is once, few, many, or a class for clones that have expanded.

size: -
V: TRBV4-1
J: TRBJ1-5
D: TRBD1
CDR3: CASSQASTGTGTQPQHF
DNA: TGCGCCAGCAGCCAAGCTTCGACCGGGACAGGAACTCAGCCCCAGCATTTT

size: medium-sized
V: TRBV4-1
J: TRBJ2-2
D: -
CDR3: CASSPSGTGELFF
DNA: TGCGCCAGCAGCCCCTCGGGCACCGGGGAGCTGTTTTTT

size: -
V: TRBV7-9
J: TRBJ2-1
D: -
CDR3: CASSLVGGPDNEQFF
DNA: TGTGCCAGCAGCTTAGTGGGGGGGCCGGACAATGAGCAGTTCTTC

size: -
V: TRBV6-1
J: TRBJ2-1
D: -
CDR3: CASSEAQEREFF
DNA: TGTGCCAGCAGTGAAGCGCAGGAGAGAGAGTTCTTC

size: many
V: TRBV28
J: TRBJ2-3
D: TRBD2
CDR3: CASSSLAGPSTDTQYF
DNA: TGTGCCAGCAGTAGCCTAGCGGGTCCTTCCACAGATACGCAGTATTTT

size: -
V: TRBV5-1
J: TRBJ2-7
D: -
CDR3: CASSSAGPGHPYEQYF
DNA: TGCGCCAGCAGCTCGGCCGGTCCGGGACACCCCTACGAGCAGTACTTC

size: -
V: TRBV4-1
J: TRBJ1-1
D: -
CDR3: CASSQYVGAEAFF
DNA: TGCGCCAGCAGCCAATACGTGGGGGCTGAAGCTTTCTTT

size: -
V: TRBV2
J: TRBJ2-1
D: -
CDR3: CASSEKWNEQFF
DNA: TGTGCCAGCAGTGAGAAGTGGAATGAGCAGTTCTTC

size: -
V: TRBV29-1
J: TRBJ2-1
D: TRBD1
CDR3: CSGGQGRYNEQFF
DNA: TGCAGCGGAGGACAGGGACGGTACAATGAGCAGTTCTTC

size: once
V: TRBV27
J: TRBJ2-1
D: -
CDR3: CASFYGNEQFF
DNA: TGTGCCAGCTTTTATGGGAATGAGCAGTTCTTC

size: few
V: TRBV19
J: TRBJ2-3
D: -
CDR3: CASSPQTIEDTQYF
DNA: TGTGCCAGTAGTCCCCAAACAATAGAGGATACGCAGTATTTT

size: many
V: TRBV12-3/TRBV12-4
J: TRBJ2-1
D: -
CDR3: CASSLGLHNEQFF
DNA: TGTGCCAGCAGTTTAGGACTACACAATGAGCAGTTCTTC

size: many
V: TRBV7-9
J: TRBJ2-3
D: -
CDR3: CASSSDWGDTQYF
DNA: TGTGCCAGCAGCTCCGATTGGGGAGATACGCAGTATTTT

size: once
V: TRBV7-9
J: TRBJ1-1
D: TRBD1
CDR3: CASSGDRADTEAFF
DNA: TGTGCCAGCAGCGGGGACAGGGCAGACACTGAAGCTTTCTTT

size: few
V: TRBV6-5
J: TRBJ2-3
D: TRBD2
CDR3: CASKLAGDTDTQYF
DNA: TGTGCCAGCAAACTAGCGGGGGACACAGATACGCAGTATTTT

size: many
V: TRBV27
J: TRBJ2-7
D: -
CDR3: CASSRDSYEQYF
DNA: TGTGCCAGCAGTCGGGACTCCTACGAGCAGTACTTC

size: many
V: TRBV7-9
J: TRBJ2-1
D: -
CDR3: CASSLRRGDNEQFF
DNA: TGTGCCAGCAGCTTAAGGCGGGGTGACAATGAGCAGTTCTTC

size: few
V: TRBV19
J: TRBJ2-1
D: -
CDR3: CASSISGGSDNEQFF
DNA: TGTGCCAGTAGTATCTCAGGGGGGTCCGACAATGAGCAGTTCTTC

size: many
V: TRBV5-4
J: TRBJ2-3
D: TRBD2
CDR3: CASSLDSGGGTSSTDTQYF
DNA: TGTGCCAGCAGCTTGGATTCGGGGGGGGGGACCTCTAGCACAGATACGCAGTATTTT

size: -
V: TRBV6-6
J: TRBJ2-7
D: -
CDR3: CASKNTGDSYEQYF
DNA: TGTGCCAGCAAAAATACGGGGGACTCCTACGAGCAGTACTTC

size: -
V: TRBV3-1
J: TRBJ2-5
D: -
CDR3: CASSLTGLETQYF
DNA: TGTGCCAGCAGCCTAACAGGGCTAGAGACCCAGTACTTC

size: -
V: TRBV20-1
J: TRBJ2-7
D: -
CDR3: CSATGRFSDEQYF
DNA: TGCAGTGCCACCGGGCGGTTTTCGGACGAGCAGTACTTC

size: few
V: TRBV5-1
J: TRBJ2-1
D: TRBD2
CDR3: CASSLVEWLAGGYNEQFF
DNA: TGCGCCAGCAGCTTGGTGGAGTGGCTAGCGGGGGGCTACAATGAGCAGTTCTTC

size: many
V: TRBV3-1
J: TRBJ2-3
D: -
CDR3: CASSQDPLARTDTQYF
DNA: TGTGCCAGCAGCCAAGATCCTTTAGCGAGGACAGATACGCAGTATTTT

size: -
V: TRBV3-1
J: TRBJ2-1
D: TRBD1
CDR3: CASSQGRTGNYNEQFF
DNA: TGTGCCAGCAGCCAAGGAAGGACAGGGAACTACAATGAGCAGTTCTTC

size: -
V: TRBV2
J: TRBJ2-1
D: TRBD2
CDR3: CASSEPRTSGTNNEQFF
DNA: TGTGCCAGCAGTGAACCCCGGACTAGCGGGACTAACAATGAGCAGTTCTTC

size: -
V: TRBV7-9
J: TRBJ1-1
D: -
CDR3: CASSLRPGATEAFF
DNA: TGTGCCAGCAGCTTAAGGCCAGGGGCGACTGAAGCTTTCTTT

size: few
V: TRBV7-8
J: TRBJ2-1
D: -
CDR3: CASSLSGIGVSEQFF
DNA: TGTGCCAGCAGCTTGTCAGGGATTGGGGTGAGTGAGCAGTTCTTC

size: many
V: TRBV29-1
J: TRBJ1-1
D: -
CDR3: CSVEPQVSEAFF
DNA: TGCAGCGTTGAACCCCAGGTATCTGAAGCTTTCTTT

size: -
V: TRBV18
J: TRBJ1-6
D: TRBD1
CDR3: CASSGQHNSPLHF
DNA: TGTGCCAGCTCGGGACAGCATAATTCACCCCTCCACTTT

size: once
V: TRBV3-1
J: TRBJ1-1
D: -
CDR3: CASSQDGWEGSTEAFF
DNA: TGTGCCAGCAGCCAAGATGGCTGGGAGGGTAGCACTGAAGCTTTCTTT

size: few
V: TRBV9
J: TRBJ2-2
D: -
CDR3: CASSALGELFF
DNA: TGTGCCAGCAGCGCCTTAGGGGAGCTGTTTTTT

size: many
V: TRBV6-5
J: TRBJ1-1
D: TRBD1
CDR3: CASSYRDRGYTEAFF
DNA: TGTGCCAGCAGTTACCGGGACAGGGGCTACACTGAAGCTTTCTTT

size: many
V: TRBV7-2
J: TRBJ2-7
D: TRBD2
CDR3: CASSPGLGWVEQYF
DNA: TGTGCCAGCAGCCCGGGACTAGGATGGGTCGAGCAGTACTTC

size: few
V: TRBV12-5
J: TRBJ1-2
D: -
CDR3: CASGLYQGIYGYTF
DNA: TGTGCTAGTGGTTTGTATCAGGGGATCTATGGCTACACCTTC

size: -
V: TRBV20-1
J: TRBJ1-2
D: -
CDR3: CSAGTIYGYTF
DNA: TGCAGTGCTGGGACAATCTATGGCTACACCTTC

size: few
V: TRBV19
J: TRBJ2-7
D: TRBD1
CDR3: CASSFAGGLYEQYF
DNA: TGTGCCAGTAGTTTTGCAGGGGGTCTCTACGAGCAGTACTTC

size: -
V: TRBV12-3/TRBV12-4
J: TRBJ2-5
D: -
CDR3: CASRGRGGEETQYF
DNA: TGTGCCAGCCGTGGAAGGGGGGGCGAAGAGACCCAGTACTTC

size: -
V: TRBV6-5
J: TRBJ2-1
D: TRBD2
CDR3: CASSYFWTSGGASEQFF
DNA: TGTGCCAGCAGTTATTTCTGGACTAGCGGGGGGGCGAGTGAGCAGTTCTTC

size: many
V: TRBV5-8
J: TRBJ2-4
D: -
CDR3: CASSFWPRENIQYF
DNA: TGTGCCAGCAGCTTCTGGCCGAGGGAAAACATTCAGTACTTC

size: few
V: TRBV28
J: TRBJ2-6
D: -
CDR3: CASSSGFNLDSGANVLTF
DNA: TGTGCCTCTTCCTCGGGGTTCAACCTGGACTCTGGGGCCAACGTCCTGACTTTC

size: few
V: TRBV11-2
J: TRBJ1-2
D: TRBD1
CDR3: CASSSEGQGIYGYTF
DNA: TGTGCCAGCAGCTCCGAGGGACAGGGTATCTATGGCTACACCTTC

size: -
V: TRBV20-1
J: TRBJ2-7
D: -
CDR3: CSARARIYEQYF
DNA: TGCAGTGCTAGGGCCAGGATCTACGAGCAGTACTTC

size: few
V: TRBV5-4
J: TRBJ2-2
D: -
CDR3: CASSFQNTGELFF
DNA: TGTGCCAGCAGCTTTCAGAACACCGGGGAGCTGTTTTTT

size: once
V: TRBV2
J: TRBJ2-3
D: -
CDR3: CASSSDIKPSDTQYF
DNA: TGTGCCAGCAGTTCGGACATAAAGCCATCAGATACGCAGTATTTT

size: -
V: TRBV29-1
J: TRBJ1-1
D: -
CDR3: CSVDFPGESTEAFF
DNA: TGCAGCGTTGATTTCCCAGGGGAGAGCACTGAAGCTTTCTTT

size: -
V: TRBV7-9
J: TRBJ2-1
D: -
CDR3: CASKEDGASYNEQFF
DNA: TGTGCCAGCAAAGAGGACGGAGCTTCCTACAATGAGCAGTTCTTC

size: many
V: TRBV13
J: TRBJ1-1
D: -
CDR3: CASSLNTEGTEAFF
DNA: TGTGCCAGCAGCTTAAATACGGAGGGGACTGAAGCTTTCTTT

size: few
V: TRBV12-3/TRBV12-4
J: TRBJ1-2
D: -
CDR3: CASSQGGWAYGYTF
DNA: TGTGCCAGCAGCCAAGGGGGGTGGGCCTATGGCTACACCTTC

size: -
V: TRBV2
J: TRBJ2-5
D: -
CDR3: CASSPTVTVEETQYF
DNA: TGTGCCAGCAGCCCCACCGTGACAGTAGAGGAGACCCAGTACTTC

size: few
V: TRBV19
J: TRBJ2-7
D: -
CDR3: CASGRLDEQYF
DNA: TGTGCCAGTGGAAGACTTGACGAGCAGTACTTC

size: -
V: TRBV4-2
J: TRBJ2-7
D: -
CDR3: CASSQAPNYEQYF
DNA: TGTGCCAGCAGCCAAGCCCCCAACTACGAGCAGTACTTC

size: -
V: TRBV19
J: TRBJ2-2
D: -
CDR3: CASTFEVSGNTGELFF
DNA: TGTGCCAGTACCTTCGAGGTTAGCGGGAACACCGGGGAGCTGTTTTTT

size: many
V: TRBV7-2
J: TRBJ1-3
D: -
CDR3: CASSSRLISGNTIYF
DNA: TGTGCCAGCAGCTCCCGTTTAATCTCTGGAAACACCATATATTTT

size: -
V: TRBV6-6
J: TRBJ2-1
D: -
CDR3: CASSYSAPVGSSYNEQFF
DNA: TGTGCCAGCAGTTACTCGGCCCCCGTAGGGAGCTCCTACAATGAGCAGTTCTTC

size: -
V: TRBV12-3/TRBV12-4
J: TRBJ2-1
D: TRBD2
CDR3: CASSLVSGGGNEQFF
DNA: TGTGCCAGCAGTTTAGTTAGCGGGGGGGGGAATGAGCAGTTCTTC

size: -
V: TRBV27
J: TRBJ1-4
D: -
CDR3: CASSPQWAVGEKLFF
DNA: TGTGCCAGCAGCCCACAGTGGGCGGTGGGTGAAAAACTGTTTTTT